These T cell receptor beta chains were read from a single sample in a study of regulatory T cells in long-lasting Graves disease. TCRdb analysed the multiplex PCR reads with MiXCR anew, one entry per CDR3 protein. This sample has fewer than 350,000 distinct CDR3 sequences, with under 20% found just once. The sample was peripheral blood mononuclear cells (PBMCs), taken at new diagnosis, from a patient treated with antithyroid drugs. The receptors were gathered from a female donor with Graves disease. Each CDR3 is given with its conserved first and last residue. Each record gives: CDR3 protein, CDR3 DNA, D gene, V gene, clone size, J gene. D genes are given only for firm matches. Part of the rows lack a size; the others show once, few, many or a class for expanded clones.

cdr3_aa: CASSDLTDRADSSYEQYF
cdr3_nt: TGTGCCAGCAGCGACTTGACGGACAGGGCCGACTCCTCCTACGAGCAGTACTTC
d_call: TRBD1
v_call: TRBV9
clone_size: .
j_call: TRBJ2-7

cdr3_aa: CASQSHLDRASGTGELFF
cdr3_nt: TGTGCCAGCCAATCGCACCTTGACAGGGCCTCGGGCACCGGGGAGCTGTTTTTT
d_call: TRBD1
v_call: TRBV12-3/TRBV12-4
clone_size: .
j_call: TRBJ2-2

cdr3_aa: CASSPRRGEEDTEAFF
cdr3_nt: TGTGCCAGCAGCCCTAGGAGAGGGGAGGAGGACACTGAAGCTTTCTTT
d_call: .
v_call: TRBV7-9
clone_size: many
j_call: TRBJ1-1

cdr3_aa: CASSRANGRSGANVLTF
cdr3_nt: TGTGCCAGCAGTCGGGCCAACGGGCGTTCTGGGGCCAACGTCCTGACTTTC
d_call: .
v_call: TRBV12-3/TRBV12-4
clone_size: many
j_call: TRBJ2-6

cdr3_aa: CASSMDRTGELFF
cdr3_nt: TGTGCCAGCAGCATGGATCGTACCGGGGAGCTGTTTTTT
d_call: .
v_call: TRBV27
clone_size: many
j_call: TRBJ2-2

cdr3_aa: CASSLDPGIGGYYF
cdr3_nt: TGTGCCAGCAGCTTAGATCCGGGGATCGGGGGTTATTACTTC
d_call: .
v_call: TRBV7-2
clone_size: many
j_call: TRBJ2-7

cdr3_aa: CASSSQGVNTEAFF
cdr3_nt: TGTGCCAGCAGCTCCCAAGGGGTGAACACTGAAGCTTTCTTT
d_call: .
v_call: TRBV2
clone_size: .
j_call: TRBJ1-1

cdr3_aa: CASSFKNTQYF
cdr3_nt: TGTGCCAGCAGTTTCAAAAACACTCAGTACTTC
d_call: .
v_call: TRBV27
clone_size: .
j_call: TRBJ2-4

cdr3_aa: CSARWLGGSYEQYF
cdr3_nt: TGCAGTGCGAGGTGGCTGGGTGGCTCCTACGAGCAGTACTTC
d_call: .
v_call: TRBV20-1
clone_size: .
j_call: TRBJ2-7

cdr3_aa: CASSQEGTGSSPLHF
cdr3_nt: TGTGCCAGCAGCCAAGAGGGGACAGGAAGCTCACCCCTCCACTTT
d_call: TRBD1
v_call: TRBV4-2
clone_size: .
j_call: TRBJ1-6

cdr3_aa: CASSLAPWTTGDGELFF
cdr3_nt: TGTGCCAGCAGTTTAGCGCCTTGGACTACCGGCGACGGGGAGCTGTTTTTT
d_call: .
v_call: TRBV12-3/TRBV12-4
clone_size: many
j_call: TRBJ2-2

cdr3_aa: CASSSTGTLEPQHF
cdr3_nt: TGTGCCAGCAGTTCCACAGGGACCCTGGAGCCCCAGCATTTT
d_call: .
v_call: TRBV6-9
clone_size: .
j_call: TRBJ1-5

cdr3_aa: CAAGGGTGHFNEQFF
cdr3_nt: TGTGCCGCGGGAGGGGGGACAGGGCATTTCAATGAGCAGTTCTTC
d_call: .
v_call: TRBV19
clone_size: many
j_call: TRBJ2-1

cdr3_aa: CSASPGGAPDTQYF
cdr3_nt: TGCAGTGCTAGTCCAGGGGGCGCCCCAGATACGCAGTATTTT
d_call: TRBD1
v_call: TRBV20-1
clone_size: many
j_call: TRBJ2-3

cdr3_aa: CASQGRGDTEAFF
cdr3_nt: TGTGCCAGCCAGGGGCGGGGTGACACTGAAGCTTTCTTT
d_call: .
v_call: TRBV18
clone_size: many
j_call: TRBJ1-1

cdr3_aa: CAWSVRRQGENTIYF
cdr3_nt: TGTGCCTGGAGTGTACGGCGGCAGGGGGAAAACACCATATATTTT
d_call: TRBD1
v_call: TRBV30
clone_size: many
j_call: TRBJ1-3

cdr3_aa: CASAQGVEYGYTF
cdr3_nt: TGTGCCAGCGCTCAGGGGGTAGAATATGGCTACACCTTC
d_call: TRBD1
v_call: TRBV27
clone_size: many
j_call: TRBJ1-2

cdr3_aa: CSAKRATYNEQFF
cdr3_nt: TGCAGCGCCAAGCGGGCCACCTACAATGAGCAGTTCTTC
d_call: .
v_call: TRBV29-1
clone_size: few
j_call: TRBJ2-1

cdr3_aa: CASSKERRLAKNIQYF
cdr3_nt: TGTGCCAGTAGTAAAGAGCGGAGGCTAGCCAAAAACATTCAGTACTTC
d_call: .
v_call: TRBV19
clone_size: few
j_call: TRBJ2-4

cdr3_aa: CASSPSSVNTGELFF
cdr3_nt: TGTGCCAGCTCACCATCAAGTGTGAACACCGGGGAGCTGTTTTTT
d_call: .
v_call: TRBV18
clone_size: many
j_call: TRBJ2-2

cdr3_aa: CASSDSPGTGLGETQYF
cdr3_nt: TGTGCCTCCAGTGATTCCCCCGGGACAGGGCTTGGCGAGACCCAGTACTTC
d_call: TRBD1
v_call: TRBV24-1
clone_size: .
j_call: TRBJ2-5

cdr3_aa: CAGGGARPSAF
cdr3_nt: TGTGCCGGGGGAGGGGCGCGACCCTCGGCCTTC
d_call: .
v_call: TRBV19
clone_size: .
j_call: TRBJ1-2

cdr3_aa: CASSLAGQGRSTDTQYF
cdr3_nt: TGTGCCAGCAGCTTAGCGGGGCAGGGTAGGAGCACAGATACGCAGTATTTT
d_call: .
v_call: TRBV11-3
clone_size: few
j_call: TRBJ2-3